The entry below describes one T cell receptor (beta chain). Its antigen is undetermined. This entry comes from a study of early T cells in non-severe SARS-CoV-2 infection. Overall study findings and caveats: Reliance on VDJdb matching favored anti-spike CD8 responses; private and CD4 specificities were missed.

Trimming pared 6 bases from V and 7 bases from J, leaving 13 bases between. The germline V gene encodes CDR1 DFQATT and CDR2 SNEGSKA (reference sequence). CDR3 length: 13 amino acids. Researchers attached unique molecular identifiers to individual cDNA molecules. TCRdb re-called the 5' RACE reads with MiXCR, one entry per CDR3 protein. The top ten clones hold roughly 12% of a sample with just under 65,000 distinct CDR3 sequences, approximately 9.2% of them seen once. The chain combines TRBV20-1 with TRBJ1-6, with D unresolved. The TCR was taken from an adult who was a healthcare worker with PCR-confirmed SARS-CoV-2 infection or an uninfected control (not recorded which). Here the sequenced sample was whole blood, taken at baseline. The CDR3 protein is CSAKGPGNSPLHF. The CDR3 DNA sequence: TGCAGTGCCAAAGGCCCGGGAAATTCACCCCTCCACTTT.